The rows below give T cell receptor beta chains drawn from one sample of a study of early T cells in non-severe SARS-CoV-2 infection. Via MiXCR, TCRdb re-called the 5' RACE reads, giving one row per CDR3 protein. The sample gives approximately 90,000 distinct CDR3 sequences, approximately 11% of which show up once; just over 4.5% is in the top ten. Sequencing was performed on whole blood, taken at baseline. These receptor sequences come from an adult who was a healthcare worker with PCR-confirmed SARS-CoV-2 infection or an uninfected control (not recorded which). Both conserved end residues are part of each CDR3. Each record gives: J gene, V gene, CDR3 protein.

TRBJ2-3,TRBV7-8,CASSLVRFGVSTDTQYF
TRBJ2-7,TRBV4-1,CASSQGSGLGKRPTGQYF
TRBJ2-2,TRBV11-2,CASRPFFSGNTGELFF
TRBJ1-1,TRBV19,CASKFSGTEAFF
TRBJ2-5,TRBV25-1,CASSGFQETQYF
TRBJ2-2,TRBV12-3/TRBV12-4,CASSPGAGNTGELFF
TRBJ2-7,TRBV25-1,CASSEITSGVLRGDEQYF
TRBJ2-1,TRBV4-2,CASSQDLDQANEQFF
TRBJ1-6,TRBV9,CASSVGDRGDRSPLHF
TRBJ1-2,TRBV13,CASSKNNYGYTF
TRBJ1-1,TRBV6-5,CASSYSRAVFRSTEALF
TRBJ2-3,TRBV12-3/TRBV12-4,CASGLAGVMDTQYF
TRBJ2-7,TRBV7-2,CASSSPDRGSYEQYF
TRBJ2-3,TRBV7-2,CASSLEVGATDTQYF
TRBJ1-6,TRBV6-5,CASRPGQGKPLHF
TRBJ2-1,TRBV29-1,CSADRERDYEQFF
TRBJ2-3,TRBV27,CASSFWREGTDTQYF
TRBJ1-2,TRBV2,CASRLGGYYDGYTF
TRBJ1-6,TRBV20-1,CSATKGAKGSPLHF
TRBJ2-3,TRBV18,CASSQPGLAGSTDTQYF
TRBJ1-6,TRBV5-8,CASSEESYNSPLHF
TRBJ2-3,TRBV30,CAWRGQRGPSTDTQYF
TRBJ2-1,TRBV5-1,CASSPPGTSGSDEQFF
TRBJ2-2,TRBV27,CASIFSGSANTGELFF
TRBJ2-4,TRBV9,CASSVVGGVSKNIQYF
TRBJ2-7,TRBV13,CASKMRASSYEQYF
TRBJ1-1,TRBV10-3,CAISEPGKNTEAFF
TRBJ2-3,TRBV7-9,CASSLGRDTQYF
TRBJ2-1,TRBV6-5,CASSYTSSNEQFF
TRBJ2-2,TRBV5-1,CASSRETPGEGELFF
TRBJ2-4,TRBV30,CAWSVFQAHLAKNIQYF
TRBJ2-1,TRBV27,CASSPFRGGSSYNEQFF
TRBJ1-5,TRBV20-1,CSATGTDSNQPQHF
TRBJ1-5,TRBV2,CASSEAPKKEGQPQHF
TRBJ2-5,TRBV27,CASSLWGEETQYF
TRBJ2-2,TRBV20-1,CSARTTGTGELFF
TRBJ2-1,TRBV7-2,CASSFYRGNEQFF
TRBJ2-7,TRBV10-3,CAIMGTGATYEQYF
TRBJ1-1,TRBV5-1,CASSLRGGVQAFF
TRBJ2-7,TRBV28,CASRPQGGGYEQYF
TRBJ2-3,TRBV7-2,CASSPGSFGRTDTQYF
TRBJ2-5,TRBV12-3/TRBV12-4,CASRQARGETQYF
TRBJ1-4,TRBV4-3,CASSQEAGPPGEKLFF
TRBJ1-1,TRBV7-2,CASTSRPGLTEAFF
TRBJ2-2,TRBV11-2,CASSLDRGELFF
TRBJ2-2,TRBV11-2,CASRVAGRGIVTGELFF
TRBJ2-2,TRBV3-1,CASSQAGPLNTGELFF
TRBJ1-2,TRBV4-2,CASSQDQTNYGYTF